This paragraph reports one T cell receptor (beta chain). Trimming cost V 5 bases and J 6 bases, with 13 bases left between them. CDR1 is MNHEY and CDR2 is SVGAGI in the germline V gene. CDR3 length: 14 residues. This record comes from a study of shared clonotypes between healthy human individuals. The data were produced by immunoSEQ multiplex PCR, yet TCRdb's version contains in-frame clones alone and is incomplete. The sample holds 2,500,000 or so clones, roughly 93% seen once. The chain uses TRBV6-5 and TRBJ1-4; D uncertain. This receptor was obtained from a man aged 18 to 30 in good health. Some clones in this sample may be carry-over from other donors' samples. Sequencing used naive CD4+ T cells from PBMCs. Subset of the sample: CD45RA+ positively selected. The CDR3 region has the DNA TGTGCCAGCAGTCCCGGTTCGAGATATGAAAAACTGTTTTTT. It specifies CASSPGSRYEKLFF.